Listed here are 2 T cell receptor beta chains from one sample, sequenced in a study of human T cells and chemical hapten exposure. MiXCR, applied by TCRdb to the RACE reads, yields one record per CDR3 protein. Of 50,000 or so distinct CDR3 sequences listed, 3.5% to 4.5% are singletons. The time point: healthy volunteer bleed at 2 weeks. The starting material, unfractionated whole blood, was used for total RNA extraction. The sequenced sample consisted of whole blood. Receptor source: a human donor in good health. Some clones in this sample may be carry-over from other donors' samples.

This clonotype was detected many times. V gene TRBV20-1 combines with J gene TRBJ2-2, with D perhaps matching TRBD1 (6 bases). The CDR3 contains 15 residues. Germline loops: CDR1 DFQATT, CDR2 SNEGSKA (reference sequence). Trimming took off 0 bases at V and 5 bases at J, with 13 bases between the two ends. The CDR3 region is CSARDWQGKTGELFF. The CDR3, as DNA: TGCAGTGCTAGAGATTGGCAGGGGAAAACCGGGGAGCTGTTTTTT.

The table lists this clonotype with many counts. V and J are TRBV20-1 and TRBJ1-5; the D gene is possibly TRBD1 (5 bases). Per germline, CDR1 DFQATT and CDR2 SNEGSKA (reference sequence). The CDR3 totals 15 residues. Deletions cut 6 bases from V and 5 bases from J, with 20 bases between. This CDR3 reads CSADPYGQGDQPQHF. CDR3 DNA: TGCAGTGCCGACCCTTACGGCCAGGGTGATCAGCCCCAGCATTTT.